This T cell receptor beta chain was sequenced for a study of blood T cell repertoires in COVID-19. Across the whole study: The United States, Italy and Spain supplied acute and convalescent COVID-19 samples.

The CDR3 spans 16 residues. The V end was cut by 7 bases, the J end by 4 bases, with 23 bases between. CDR1 is SGHRS, CDR2 YFSETQ, per germline. Assay used: immunoSEQ multiplex PCR; TCRdb lists only in-frame clones, some missing. The data hold under 450,000 clones, with over 75% observed a single time. The TCR sequence derives from a woman aged 40 to 50 with COVID-19, enrolled during active disease. The sample was peripheral blood. The chain has TRBV5-1 and TRBJ1-1; no clear D. The CDR3 loop reads CASHKRIIRLATEAFF. The CDR3 DNA is TGCGCCAGCCATAAACGGATAATCCGACTAGCCACTGAAGCTTTCTTT.